This T cell receptor (beta chain) came from a study of shared clonotypes between healthy human individuals. CD45RO-negative cells were positively selected for CCR7, leaving out terminally differentiated effector memory CD45RA+ cells. Produced via immunoSEQ multiplex PCR; TCRdb's table is partial and in-frame only. This table has 550,000 to 650,000 clones, about 96% appearing once. The V gene lost 5 bases and the J gene lost 4 bases, with 17 bases spanning the gap. CDR1 is SEHNR and CDR2 is FQNEAQ in the germline V gene (reference sequence). The CDR3 extends over 15 amino acids. Source material: naive CD8+ T cells sorted from blood. The source of this sequence is a young woman in good health. The rearrangement links TRBV7-9 to TRBJ2-5, with D tentatively TRBD1 (5 bases). The CDR3 sequence is CASSPRISGRETQYF. The CDR3 DNA is TGTGCCAGCAGCCCTAGAATCTCAGGGCGAGAGACCCAGTACTTC.